This TCR beta chain stems from a study of T cell responses to AZD1222 COVID-19 vaccine. Trimming cost V 6 bases and J 3 bases; bases outside gene matches: 10. There are 15 residues in the CDR3. From germline, CDR1 is MNHEY and CDR2 SVGAGI. The method was immunoSEQ multiplex PCR; TCRdb's version includes in-frame clones alone and lacks a portion of them. The table shows under 200,000 clones, with under 95% occurring only once. To note about this clone: The antigen remains undetermined.

Study results and limitations: Baseline seropositivity occurred in only a handful of AZD1222 recipients. Once two AZD1222 doses were given, Spike-specific TCR breadth and depth went up. Among vaccine-associated CD4 TCRs, coverage spanned spike, with dominance at 160-218 and 743-854. Repertoires were obtained only post-peak T cell response.

The chain links TRBV6-5 to TRBJ1-2; 7 bases are shared with TRBD1. The receptor was isolated from an adult who received the AZD1222 COVID-19 vaccine. This material consisted of peripheral blood, taken 28 days after the second AZD1222 dose. The CDR3: CASRRGGGEDYGYTF. CDR3 in DNA: TGTGCCAGCAGGAGGGGAGGGGGCGAAGACTATGGCTACACCTTC.